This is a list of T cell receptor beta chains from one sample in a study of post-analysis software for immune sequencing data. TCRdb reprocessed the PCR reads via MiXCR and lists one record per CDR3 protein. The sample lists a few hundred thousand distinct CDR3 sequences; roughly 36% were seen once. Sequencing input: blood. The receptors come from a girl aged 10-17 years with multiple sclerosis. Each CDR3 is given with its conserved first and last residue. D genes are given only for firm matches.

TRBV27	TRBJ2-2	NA	CASSLGDTGELFF
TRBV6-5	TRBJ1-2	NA	CASSPDHSGVNGYTF
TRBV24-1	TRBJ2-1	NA	CATSDRLAGDEQFF
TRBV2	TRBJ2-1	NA	CASSVSGPGRPSSYNEQFF
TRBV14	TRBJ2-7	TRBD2	CASSQGTLAGFYEQYF
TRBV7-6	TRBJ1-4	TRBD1	CASSPQGTGYEKLFF
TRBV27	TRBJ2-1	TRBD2	CASSSTSGWAYNEQFF
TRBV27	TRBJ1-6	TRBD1	CASSPLGTVYSPLHF
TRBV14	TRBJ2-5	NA	CASSQGVQTQYF
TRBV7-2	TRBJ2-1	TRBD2	CASSLEASGSNEQFF
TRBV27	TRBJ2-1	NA	CASNGGGAGHEQFF
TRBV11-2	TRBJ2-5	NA	CASSLEGTEEQYF
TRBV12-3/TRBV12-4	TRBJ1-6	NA	CASSFRTGYNSPLHF
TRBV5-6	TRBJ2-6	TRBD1	CASSWWTGSGANVLTF
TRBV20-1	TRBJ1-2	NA	CSARDAGKDYGYTF
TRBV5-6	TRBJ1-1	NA	CASSWGPGGDTEAFF
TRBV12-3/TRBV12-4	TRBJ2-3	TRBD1	CASSLGQGEGTDTQYF
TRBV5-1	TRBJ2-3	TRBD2	CASSLGSSGLTDTQYF
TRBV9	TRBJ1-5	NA	CTSSVGEGGNQPQHF
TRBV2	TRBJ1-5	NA	CASSEREEAWQPQHF
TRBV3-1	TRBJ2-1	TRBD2	CASSQSSGEQFF
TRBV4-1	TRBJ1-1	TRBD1	CASRYSQGVPNTEAFF
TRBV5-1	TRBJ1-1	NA	CASSSDIYSTEAFF
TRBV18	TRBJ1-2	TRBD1	CASSPGQGNANYGYTF
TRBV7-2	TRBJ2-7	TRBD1	CASSWTGPPYEQYF
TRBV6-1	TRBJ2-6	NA	CASSRDALRSGANVLTF
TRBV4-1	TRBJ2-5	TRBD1	CASSRTGVRVETQYF
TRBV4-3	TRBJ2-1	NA	CASSQDLGSYNEQFF
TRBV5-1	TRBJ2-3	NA	CASSVSGLERPDTQYF
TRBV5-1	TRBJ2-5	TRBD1	CASSLDRTGETQYF
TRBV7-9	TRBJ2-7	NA	CASSLTDVGEQYF
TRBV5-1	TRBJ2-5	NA	CASRQGGSGGTQYF
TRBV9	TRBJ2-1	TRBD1	CASSVGGDSSYNEQFF
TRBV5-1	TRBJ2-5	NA	CASSWSGSQVETQYF
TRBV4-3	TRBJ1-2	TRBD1	CASSQDGTGGFWSGYTF
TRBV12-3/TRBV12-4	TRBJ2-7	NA	CASRLEGNSYEQYF
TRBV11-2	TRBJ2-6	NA	CASSSSRGANVLTF
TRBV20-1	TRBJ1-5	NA	CSAPDPRYNQPQHF
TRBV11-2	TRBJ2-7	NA	CASSLVAAPRVYEQYF
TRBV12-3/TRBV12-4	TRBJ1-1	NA	CASRHSGARNTEAFF
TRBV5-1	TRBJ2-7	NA	CASSLEQEQYF
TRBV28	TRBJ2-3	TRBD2	CASSPPGLDVADTQYF
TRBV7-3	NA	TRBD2	CASSYGLAGGPRETQYF
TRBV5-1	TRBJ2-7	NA	CASSPDGGGNEQYF
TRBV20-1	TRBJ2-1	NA	CSASSAQETQFF
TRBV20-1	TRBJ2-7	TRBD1	CSATGQGYGEQYF